The 19 T cell receptor beta chains in this list originate from one sample, sequenced in a study of T cell changes during pregnancy in multiple sclerosis. Profiled with immunoSEQ multiplex PCR; TCRdb holds only in-frame clones, not every one. In the table there are tens of thousands of clones, approximately 87% of which are singletons. The sample here was CD8+ T cells from peripheral blood mononuclear cells, taken after pregnancy. The source of these receptors is a female donor with multiple sclerosis, enrolled in a pregnancy study.

The sample holds a few counts of this clone. The chain employs TRBV7-9 and TRBJ1-2, with TRBD1 matching over 8 bases. The CDR3 covers 13 residues. Germline loops: CDR1 SEHNR, CDR2 FQNEAQ (reference sequence). Trimming took 7 bases from V and 13 from J; bases not matched to a gene: 14. Here the CDR3 DNA reads TGTGCCAGCATGGACAGGGCGAATATTAGTCCCACCTTC. Amino acids: CASMDRANISPTF.

The J gene is TRBJ2-1, the V gene TRBV2; a possible D gene is TRBD2 (7 bases). V lost 2 bases, J lost 3 bases, and 20 bases lay in between. The CDR3 runs to 18 residues. CDR1 and CDR2 from the germline V gene are SNHLY and FYNNEI. The CDR3 DNA reads TGTGCCAGCAGTGAAAGCCTCTCTGGGGGGGGCTACTACAATGAGCAGTTCTTC. Translating it yields CASSESLSGGGYYNEQFF.

CDR3 bases: TGTGCCAGCGTGGTAGCGGGGGGCTCCTACAATGAGCAGTTCTTC. Its protein product is CASVVAGGSYNEQFF. This rearrangement joins TRBV6-1 to TRBJ2-1, with 10 bases matching TRBD2. Per the germline V gene, CDR1 is MNHNS and CDR2 is SASEGT. The CDR3 contains 15 residues. V lost 8 bases and J lost 0; bases outside the gene matches: 4.

This clone has only one observation. The J gene is TRBJ1-2, the V gene TRBV5-6, with D unresolved. This CDR3 region has 15 residues. Per germline, CDR1 SGHDT and CDR2 YYEEEE. Trimming took off 0 bases at V and 7 bases at J, with 16 bases between the two ends. The CDR3: CASSLGEGSRSGYTF. The CDR3 nucleotides read TGTGCCAGCAGCTTGGGTGAAGGGAGCAGGAGTGGCTACACCTTC.

The chain recombines TRBV6-4 with TRBJ2-3; 9 bases agree with TRBD2. The CDR3 covers 14 residues. J gave up 2 bases and V 4 bases, and 1 base lay outside the gene matches. In germline, CDR1 is MRHNA, CDR2 SNTAGT. The CDR3 nucleotides are TGTGCCAGCAGTGCTAGCGGGGACACAGATACGCAGTATTTT. Translated: CASSASGDTDTQYF.

This chain uses TRBV4-1 with TRBJ2-5; 7 nucleotides align to TRBD1. The CDR3 runs 13 residues. Trimming cost V 5 bases and J 3 bases; bases outside gene matches: 3. CDR1 and CDR2 from the germline V gene are MGHRA and YSYEKL. The CDR3 nucleotides are TGCGCCAGCAGCTACGACAGGGAAGAGACCCAGTACTTC. This translates into CASSYDREETQYF.

The chain uses TRBV4-3 and TRBJ2-3, with TRBD2 identical over 12 bases. CDR3 length: 18 residues. CDR1 is LGHNA and CDR2 is YSLEER in the germline V gene. V was clipped by 0 bases and J by 4 bases; unmatched bases: 8. CDR3 bases: TGCGCCAGCAGCCAAGATGGGCTAGCGGGGGGGCAGGCAGATACGCAGTATTTT. It specifies CASSQDGLAGGQADTQYF.

The chain is built from TRBV15 and TRBJ1-4; D might be TRBD1 (5 bases). Germline values: CDR1 LNHNV, CDR2 YYDKDF (reference sequence). The V gene lost 2 bases and the J gene lost 0 bases, with 10 bases spanning the gap. The CDR3 has 16 residues. The CDR3 region is CATSRPDRATNEKLFF. The DNA for the CDR3 is TGTGCCACCAGCAGACCCGACAGAGCAACTAATGAAAAACTGTTTTTT.

This clone was seen only once. This rearrangement joins TRBV27 to TRBJ1-4; D unclear. Germline assignment: CDR1 MNHEY and CDR2 SMNVEV (reference sequence). V lost 4 bases and J lost 5, with 14 bases in between. The CDR3 is 15 residues long. CDR3 coding DNA: TGTGCCAGCAGTTCGATCGGACTAACAAATGAAAAACTGTTTTTT. This codes for CASSSIGLTNEKLFF.

The rearrangement links TRBV2 to TRBJ2-7; 12 bases map to TRBD1. CDR3 length: 16 residues. CDR1 SNHLY and CDR2 FYNNEI come from the germline V gene. V was pared by 4 bases and J by 7 bases, with 11 bases of the junction left unmatched. This CDR3 is CASSVYPGQGAYEQYF. The CDR3 bases are TGTGCCAGCAGTGTTTATCCGGGACAGGGGGCATATGAGCAGTACTTC.

The chain joins TRBV6-5 to TRBJ1-4; possibly TRBD1 for D (6 bases). Germline CDR1 MNHEY, CDR2 SVGAGI. CDR3 length: 15 amino acids. Trimming pared 2 bases from V and 4 bases from J, leaving 11 bases between. The DNA for the CDR3 is TGTGCCAGCAGTTACACAGGGCGACTTAATGAAAAACTGTTTTTT. It yields the protein CASSYTGRLNEKLFF.

This chain links TRBV5-4 with TRBJ1-4; 10 bases fit TRBD1. Germline V CDR1 and CDR2: SGHNT, YYREEE (reference sequence). This CDR3 comprises 15 residues. After removal of 2 bases from V and 4 bases from J, the junction contained 2 bases not matched to a gene. Written as DNA, the CDR3 is TGTGCCAGCAGCTTTGGGACAGGGGATAATGAAAAACTGTTTTTT. This gives the protein CASSFGTGDNEKLFF.

The rearrangement joins TRBV5-8 to TRBJ1-1; perhaps TRBD1 as D (5 bases). Trimming cost V 1 base and J 5 bases, with 24 bases left between them. The germline V gene has CDR1 SGHTS and CDR2 YDEGEE. The CDR3 contains 18 residues. The CDR3, as DNA: TGTGCCAGCAGCTTGTACTTTATACAGGCCTCACCCACGACTGAAGCTTTCTTT. It encodes CASSLYFIQASPTTEAFF.

J is TRBJ2-6 and V is TRBV9; D remains ambiguous. Germline values: CDR1 SGDLS, CDR2 YYNGEE. Trimming shortened V by 3 bases and J by 1 base, and 5 bases separated the two germline ends. This CDR3 spans 14 amino acids. CDR3 DNA sequence: TGTGCCAGCAGCGCCTATTCTGGGGCCAACGTCCTGACTTTC. This translates into CASSAYSGANVLTF.

The V and J genes are TRBV6-5 and TRBJ1-3; D is possibly TRBD1 (5 bases). This CDR3 region has 16 residues. V was shortened by 2 bases and J by 4 bases, with 15 bases between the two germline ends. Germline-derived CDR1 and CDR2 are MNHEY and SVGAGI. As DNA, the CDR3 is TGTGCCAGCAGTTACGACAGCCCGTACGCGGGAAACACCATATATTTT. Protein sequence: CASSYDSPYAGNTIYF.

The chain is built from TRBV2 and TRBJ1-4, with 7 bases aligning to TRBD1. From germline, CDR1 is SNHLY and CDR2 FYNNEI. The CDR3 length is 15 residues. Germline trimming cut 5 bases from V and 8 bases from J; bases unmatched to any gene: 11. The CDR3 is CASSRQGWGSEKLFF. The CDR3 DNA follows: TGTGCCAGCAGTCGACAGGGTTGGGGTTCCGAAAAACTGTTTTTT.

This clone was observed a few times. V gene TRBV6-4 combines with J gene TRBJ2-1; D not certain. Germline lookup yields CDR1 MRHNA and CDR2 SNTAGT. The CDR3 extends over 13 amino acids. Trimming shortened V by 0 bases and J by 9 bases, and 9 bases separated the two germline ends. Here the CDR3 reads CASSDSEQGEQFF. In DNA form, the CDR3 reads TGTGCCAGCAGTGACTCGGAGCAAGGTGAGCAGTTCTTC.

The chain joins TRBV4-3 to TRBJ2-1; perhaps TRBD1 as D (5 bases). Germline V gene data show CDR1 as LGHNA and CDR2 as YSLEER. Trimming stripped 1 base from V and 6 bases from J, with 16 bases between. The CDR3 length is 16 residues. The CDR3 DNA sequence: TGCGCCAGCAGCCAAGGGTCAGGGATACTCACCAATGAGCAGTTCTTC. Its protein product is CASSQGSGILTNEQFF.

This clone was picked up a small number of times. The rearrangement uses TRBV15 and TRBJ1-4, with 9 bases fitting TRBD1. The V segment lost 3 bases and the J segment 5 bases; nucleotides outside the gene matches: 7. The CDR3 length is 16 residues. Germline-derived CDR1 and CDR2 are LNHNV and YYDKDF (reference sequence). DNA of the CDR3: TGTGCCACCAGCAGGGAGTCAGGGACAGGGAATGAAAAACTGTTTTTT. This encodes CATSRESGTGNEKLFF.